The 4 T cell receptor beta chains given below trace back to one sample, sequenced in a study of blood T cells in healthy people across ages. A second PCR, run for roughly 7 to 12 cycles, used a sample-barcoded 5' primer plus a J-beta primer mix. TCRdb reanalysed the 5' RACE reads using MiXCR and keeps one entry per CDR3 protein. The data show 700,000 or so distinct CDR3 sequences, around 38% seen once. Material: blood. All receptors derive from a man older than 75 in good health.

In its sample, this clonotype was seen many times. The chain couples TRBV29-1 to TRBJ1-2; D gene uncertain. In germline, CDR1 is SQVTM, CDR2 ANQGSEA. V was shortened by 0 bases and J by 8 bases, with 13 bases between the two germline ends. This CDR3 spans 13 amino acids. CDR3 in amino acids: CSVEENRSGGYTF. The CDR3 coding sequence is TGCAGCGTTGAAGAGAACCGGAGTGGCGGCTACACCTTC.

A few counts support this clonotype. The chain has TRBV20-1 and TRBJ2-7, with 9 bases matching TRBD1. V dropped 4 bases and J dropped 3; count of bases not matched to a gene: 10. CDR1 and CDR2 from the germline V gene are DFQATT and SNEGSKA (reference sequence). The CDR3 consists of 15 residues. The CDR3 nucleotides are TGCAGTGCTAACGCCGGGACAGGGTGGAGCTACGAGCAGTACTTC. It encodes CSANAGTGWSYEQYF.

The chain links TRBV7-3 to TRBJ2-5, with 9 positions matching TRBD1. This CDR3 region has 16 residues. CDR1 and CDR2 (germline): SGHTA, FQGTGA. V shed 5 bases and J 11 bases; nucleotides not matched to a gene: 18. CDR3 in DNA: TGTGCCAGCAGCGTGACAGGGGGTACCTCCTACAATGAGCAGTACTTC. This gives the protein CASSVTGGTSYNEQYF.

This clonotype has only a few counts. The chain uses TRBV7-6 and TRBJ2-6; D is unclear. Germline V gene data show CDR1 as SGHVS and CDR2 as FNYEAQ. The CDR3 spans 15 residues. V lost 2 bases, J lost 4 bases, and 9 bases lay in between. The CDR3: CASSLMGSGANVLTF. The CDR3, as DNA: TGTGCCAGCAGCTTAATGGGGTCCGGGGCCAACGTCCTGACTTTC.